This TCR beta chain came from a study of shared clonotypes between healthy human individuals. At the deep level, the assay was run. Clones were sequenced by immunoSEQ multiplex PCR, and TCRdb holds only the in-frame ones, with some missing. The sample has 2 million or so clones; approximately 94% are singletons. CD45RO-negative CD8 cells positively selected for CCR7 made up the naive population, which excluded terminally differentiated effector memory CD45RA+ cells. Donors, without exception, were Caucasian adults residing in Nashville, Tennessee. Germline loops: CDR1 SGHTS, CDR2 YDEGEE. The CDR3 sequence is 14 residues long. The V and J ends lost 1 base and 8 bases respectively, with 13 bases between them. In its sample, this clone was seen once.

Sequenced sample: naive CD8+ T cells sorted from blood. V gene TRBV5-8 combines with J gene TRBJ2-1, with unresolved D. The receptor was isolated from a young man in good health. The DNA of the CDR3 is TGTGCCAGCAGCTTGCAGATGATAGCCGATGAGCAGTTCTTC. It is translated as CASSLQMIADEQFF.